Reported below is one T cell receptor beta chain. Its target is unknown. CDR1 SGHRS and CDR2 YFSETQ come from the germline V gene. There are 15 residues in the CDR3. Between the trimmed V and J ends, which lost 4 bases and 6 bases, there was a span of 19 bases. This specimen comes from a study of CD8 T cells in ankylosing spondylitis. TCRdb re-derived calls from the 5' RACE reads in MiXCR, one entry per CDR3 protein. The profile shows roughly 470,000 distinct CDR3 sequences, roughly a quarter of them singletons. Study-wide findings and caveats: The disease-linked clones had a CD8+ phenotype and low blood frequencies. Ankylosing spondylitis blood appeared to be characterized by a TCR beta motif of several highly homologous variants.

The receptor comes from a male donor with ankylosing spondylitis. The sequencing input was blood, either unsorted or a sorted T cell fraction (not recorded which). The chain uses TRBV5-1 and TRBJ1-1; TRBD1 might be the D (5 bases). The CDR3 loop reads CASSLWTGVGAEAFF. Here the CDR3 DNA reads TGCGCCAGCAGCCTCTGGACGGGGGTGGGAGCTGAAGCTTTCTTT.